This TCR beta chain was sequenced for a study of T cell responses to AZD1222 COVID-19 vaccine. Findings and caveats of the study: Samples come after the peak T cell response, not at day 14. Clonal diversity may have been underestimated, and the donors were mostly white British, with more females than males. At 160-218 and 743-854, vaccine-associated CD4 TCRs were dominant, and they spanned spike.

The protocol was immunoSEQ multiplex PCR, while the TCRdb copy is restricted to in-frame clones and leaves out a portion. The repertoire holds around 87,000 clones, approximately 91% seen once, with 20% to 25% in the top ten. The CDR3 runs to 17 residues. Trimming cost V 4 bases and J 5 bases; bases outside gene matches: 9. Per germline, CDR1 LGHNA and CDR2 YNFKEQ. Of note for this clone: The antigen is undetermined.

The chain recombines TRBV4-2 with TRBJ2-1; 12 nucleotides match TRBD2. The sample here was peripheral blood, taken on day 0 of AZD1222 vaccination. The TCR originated in an adult in good health. The CDR3, as DNA: TGTGCCAGCAGCCCGTTGCAGCTAGCGGGGGGGAACAATGAGCAGTTCTTC. Protein sequence: CASSPLQLAGGNNEQFF.